The present entry profiles one T cell receptor (beta chain) with its context. Only a few counts were recorded for this clonotype. It lacks a known antigen. Per-nucleotide qualities are absent, and no much larger clonotype sits a single base away. The source of the sample is a study of T-cell reconstitution after alpha-beta-depleted transplantation in children (dated by TCRdb to the mid-2010s). Describing the broader study: The study quantitatively tracked T-cell immune reconstitution after TCRalphabeta/CD19-depleted allogeneic hematopoietic cell transplantation in children using TCR repertoire profiling. On the study overall, not on this receptor specifically: The apparently early alphabetaT-cell count recovery about two months after transplant was reportedly dependent on only several hundred rapidly expanded clones derived from non-depleted graft cells. Over subsequent months, a decline in hyperexpanded clone frequencies was noted, and after one year, T-cell counts and TCRbeta diversity were mostly ascribed to newly produced T cells. In some patients, high TCRbeta diversity at day 60 was attributed to recipient T cells and intrathymic progenitors that had survived conditioning.

Reading the label with the study, this specimen's treatment or condition is: allogeneic hematopoietic cell transplantation with graft depleted of TCRalphabeta T cells and CD19 B cells. The children who served as transplant recipients had been given grafts of TCRalphabeta/CD19-depleted allogeneic hematopoietic cells. The library was produced with PCR. This sample was sequenced with an Illumina HiSeq 2500. Molecular barcoding was employed in the preparation of TCR libraries, with unique molecular identifiers being used to normalize TCRbeta repertoire quantification. TCRdb took the public reads, trimmed them with fastp at Q25, ran MiXCR for clone calling and kept in-frame beta chains. Each record represents a unique CDR3 protein, reported with the most common genes and DNA among its rows. Here the sample has 17,000 or so distinct CDR3 sequences; 9.5% to 15% occur a single time. Clones ranked in the top ten supply over 55% of the sample.

Compared with germline, V lacks 2 bases and J lacks 10 bases; bases without a gene match: 11. CDR3 length: 15 amino acids, cysteine to phenylalanine. This entry keeps only the CDR3 DNA: 45 bases, framed from base 1. According to the germline V gene, CDR1 reads SGHRS and CDR2 reads YFSETQ. The sample in question was PBMCs, mostly from graft donor cells, obtained 180 days after TCRalphabeta/CD19-depleted stem cell transplant. The chain uses TRBV5-1 and TRBJ2-1; 8 bases in the junction line up with TRBD2. The TCR sequence derives from a boy younger than two who had a stem cell transplant for Wiskott-Aldrich syndrome, so the T cells may come from the graft donor. The DNA is as follows: TGCGCCAGCAGCTTCTTCCATAGCGGGATGGACGAGCAGTTCTTC. Protein translation: CASSFFHSGMDEQFF.